The clone carrying this T cell receptor (beta chain) was seen a few times. Its antigen is still unknown. Of the isolated RNA, all was reverse transcribed, and so the sequenced material was expressed TCRB transcripts. It was found that naive, central memory and regulatory T cell samples averaged about 3.4 million reads. Produced via immunoSEQ multiplex PCR; TCRdb's table is partial and in-frame only. The table records approximately 100,000 clones, roughly 28% of them present only once. This entry belongs to a study of beta chain features in type 1 diabetes. The CDR3 is 17 amino acids. Looked up from germline, CDR1 is GTSNPN and CDR2 is SVGIG (reference sequence). Losses at the gene ends were 0 bases for V and 0 bases for J; bases not matched to a gene: 8. Study-level results: All four CD4+ subsets from Type 1 diabetes patients carried moderately but significantly shorter TCRB CDR3s. Healthy donors had naive, central memory and Treg TCRB repertoires that appeared less similar than those seen among patients. HLA effects on TCRB rearrangement stayed unresolved here. Using cDNA template may skew counts toward highly expressing activated cells.

This sequence joins TRBV30 and TRBJ1-5, with 7 bases fitting TRBD1. The TCR originated in a woman between 18 and 29 years old with type 1 diabetes. Input material: central memory CD4+ T cells from blood. The CDR3 loop is CAWSVGPRGYSNQPQHF. In nucleotides, the CDR3 is TGTGCCTGGAGTGTTGGACCCAGGGGGTATAGCAATCAGCCCCAGCATTTT.